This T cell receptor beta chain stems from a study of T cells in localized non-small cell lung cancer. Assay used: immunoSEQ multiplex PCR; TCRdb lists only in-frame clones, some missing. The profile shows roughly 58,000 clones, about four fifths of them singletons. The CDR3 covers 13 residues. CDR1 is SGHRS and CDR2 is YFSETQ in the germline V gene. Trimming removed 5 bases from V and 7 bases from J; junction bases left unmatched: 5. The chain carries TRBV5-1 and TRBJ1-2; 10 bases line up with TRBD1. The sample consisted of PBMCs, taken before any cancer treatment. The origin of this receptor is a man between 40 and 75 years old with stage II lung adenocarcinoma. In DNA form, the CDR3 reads TGCGCCAGCAGATGGGACAGGGGAGGTGGCTACACCTTC. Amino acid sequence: CASRWDRGGGYTF.